These 11 T cell receptor beta chains share one sample of origin, sequenced in a study of T-cell reconstitution after alpha-beta-depleted transplantation in children. Construction of the TCRbeta library involved unique molecular identifiers. MiXCR, applied by TCRdb to the PCR reads, yields one record per CDR3 protein. The repertoire holds a few hundred thousand distinct CDR3 sequences, with around 10% as singletons. The source was PBMCs from the stem cell graft donor, collected from the stem cell graft. All receptors derive from a human donor who donated a stem cell graft to a child with acute lymphoblastic leukemia.

This clonotype was seen a few times. The chain combines TRBV12-3 or TRBV12-4 with TRBJ2-1; D may be TRBD2 (6 bases). The length of the CDR3 is 11 residues. V was shortened by 6 bases and J by 13 bases, with 13 bases between the two germline ends. The CDR3 region has the DNA TGTGCCAGCAGCCGGAGGAGGGAACAGTTCTTC. Translated: CASSRRREQFF.

V is TRBV6-5 and J is TRBJ2-1; D gene uncertain. The CDR3 totals 13 residues. Trimming cost V 0 bases and J 5 bases, with 5 bases left between them. Germline values: CDR1 MNHEY, CDR2 SVGAGI. The CDR3 loop is CASSYSQNNEQFF. As DNA, the CDR3 is TGTGCCAGCAGTTACTCCCAGAACAATGAGCAGTTCTTC.

This clonotype was seen many times. V and J are TRBV6-2 or TRBV6-3 and TRBJ2-1; possible D gene TRBD1, 5 bases. The CDR3 has 14 residues. Trimming removed 4 bases from V and 4 bases from J, with 11 bases in between. CDR1 and CDR2 from the germline V gene are MNHEY and SVGEGT. The CDR3 is CASSSGHLYNEQFF. The CDR3 DNA follows: TGTGCCAGCAGTTCAGGGCACCTATACAATGAGCAGTTCTTC.

The chain is built from TRBV6-1 and TRBJ2-1; TRBD2 might be the D (6 bases). This CDR3 is built from 14 residues. Trimming took 7 bases from V and 6 from J, leaving 16 bases between them. Germline V gene lookup returns CDR1 MNHNS and CDR2 SASEGT. CDR3: CASKAGQAVNEQFF. The DNA of the CDR3 is TGTGCCAGCAAAGCGGGCCAGGCCGTCAATGAGCAGTTCTTC.

The J gene is TRBJ2-7, the V gene TRBV11-3; D is uncertain. Germline V gene data show CDR1 as SGHNT and CDR2 as YENEEA. The CDR3 consists of 14 residues. The V end lost 3 bases, the J end lost 3 bases, and 12 bases lay between the germline ends. The CDR3, as DNA: TGTGCCAGCAGCTTGACACTCCATCGCTACGAGCAGTACTTC. The encoded protein is CASSLTLHRYEQYF.

The chain joins TRBV11-2 to TRBJ1-6; the match to TRBD1 covers 9 bases. CDR1 and CDR2 from the germline V gene are SGHAT and FQNNGV. V lost 5 bases to trimming and J lost 0 bases; unmatched junction nucleotides: 11. CDR3 size: 19 residues. The CDR3 sequence is CASSVHNRGLSSYNSPLHF. The CDR3 DNA is TGTGCCAGCAGCGTCCATAACAGGGGGCTAAGCTCCTATAATTCACCCCTCCACTTT.

The table lists this clonotype with a few counts. The chain has TRBV4-1 and TRBJ1-3; D unresolved. Germline CDR1 MGHRA, CDR2 YSYEKL. V lost 0 bases to trimming and J lost 0 bases, with 12 bases between them. The CDR3 totals 17 residues. The CDR3 nucleotides read TGCGCCAGCAGCCAAGATGTGGCGGCCTCCTCTGGAAACACCATATATTTT. Encoded protein: CASSQDVAASSGNTIYF.

This clonotype has a count of ten or more. J is TRBJ2-3 and V is TRBV6-5; 13 bases are a match to TRBD2. Germline V gene sequence: CDR1 MNHEY, CDR2 SVGAGI. The CDR3 runs to 16 residues. V dropped 5 bases and J dropped 5; count of bases not matched to a gene: 7. This CDR3 reads CASSPGLAGALDTQYF. The CDR3 DNA sequence: TGTGCCAGCAGTCCCGGACTAGCGGGAGCCTTAGATACGCAGTATTTT.

This clonotype was counted between two and nine times. V and J are TRBV12-3 or TRBV12-4 and TRBJ2-3, with 8 bases matching TRBD2. The CDR3 extends over 15 amino acids. Losses at the gene ends were 6 bases for V and 0 bases for J; bases not matched to a gene: 5. DNA of the CDR3: TGTGCCAGCAGGACACTAGCGGCTAGCACAGATACGCAGTATTTT. Its protein is CASRTLAASTDTQYF.

The gene calls are TRBV12-3 or TRBV12-4 and TRBJ2-7, with D unresolved. The CDR3 is 14 residues long. The V end lost 6 bases, the J end lost 6 bases, and 18 bases lay between the germline ends. CDR3 amino acids: CASSLGPRVGEQYF. The DNA of the CDR3 is TGTGCCAGCAGCCTGGGCCCTCGGGTGGGCGAGCAGTACTTC.

The chain joins TRBV29-1 to TRBJ2-7; tentative D call: TRBD2 (6 bases). Per the germline V gene, CDR1 is SQVTM and CDR2 is ANQGSEA. The CDR3 covers 13 residues. Trimming stripped 7 bases from V and 0 bases from J, with 13 bases between. Written as DNA, the CDR3 is TGCAGCGCTCGTGAGCGGGCCTCCTACGAGCAGTACTTC. Encoded protein: CSARERASYEQYF.